Each of the 2 T cell receptor beta chains below was sequenced from the same sample in a study of vaccination and CD4 T cells after COVID-19. Sequenced with the Oncomine TCR Beta short-read assay was DNA taken from cultured CD4+ T cells. Via MiXCR, TCRdb re-called the PCR reads, giving one row per CDR3 protein. The sample gives 10,000 to 15,000 distinct CDR3 sequences, over 45% of which show up once; approximately 25% is in the top ten. As for treatment: roughly 11-day PBMC culture with coronavirus spike peptide pools or control peptides (ViraFEST assay). No antigen has been identified for these receptors. Sequenced material: CD4+ T cells from blood, cultured in vitro. These receptor sequences come from a human donor who had recovered from COVID-19.

The CDR3 nucleotides are TGCGCCAGCAGCTTGGCCCCCGGAGGTCACAATGAGCAGTTCTTC. This gives the protein CASSLAPGGHNEQFF. This chain links TRBV5-1 with TRBJ2-1, with D tentatively TRBD2 (5 bases). There are 15 residues in the CDR3. V lost 0 bases, J lost 5 bases, and 12 bases lay in between. CDR1 and CDR2 from the germline V gene are SGHRS and YFSETQ.

V and J are TRBV20-1 and TRBJ1-2; weak D call: TRBD1 (6 bases). Germline CDR1 DFQATT, CDR2 SNEGSKA (reference sequence). This CDR3 contains 15 residues. The V end was cut by 3 bases, the J end by 5 bases, with 19 bases between. DNA for the CDR3: TGCAGTGCTAGGGGGGGAACAGGGACTGCTTATGGCTACACCTTC. This translates into CSARGGTGTAYGYTF.